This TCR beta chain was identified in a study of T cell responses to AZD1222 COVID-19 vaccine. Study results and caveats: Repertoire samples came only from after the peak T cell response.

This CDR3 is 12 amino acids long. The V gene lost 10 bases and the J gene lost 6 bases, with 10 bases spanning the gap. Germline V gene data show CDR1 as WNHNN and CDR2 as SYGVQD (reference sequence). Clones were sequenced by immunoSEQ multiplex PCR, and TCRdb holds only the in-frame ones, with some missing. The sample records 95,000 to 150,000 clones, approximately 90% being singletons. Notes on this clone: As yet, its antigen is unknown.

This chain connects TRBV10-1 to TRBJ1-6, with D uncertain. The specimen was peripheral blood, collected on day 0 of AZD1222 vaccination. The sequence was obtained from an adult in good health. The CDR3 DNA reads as TGCGCCATTCTCCGGTGTAATTCACCCCTCCACTTT. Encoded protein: CAILRCNSPLHF.